This TCR beta chain comes out of a study of precursors of human CD4 cytotoxic T cells (dated by TCRdb to 2017 to 2018). In the study overall: In total, over 12 donors contributed CD4+ memory subsets to the bulk TCR-seq analysis. Sequences for both the TCRalpha and TCRbeta chains came out of the TCR-seq analysis of over 11 donors (table S7).

To test whether a precursor-effector relationship exists among CD4 cytotoxic T cells, bulk UMI-based TCR sequencing was run on four sorted CD4+ memory subsets: TCM, TEM, IL-7Rhigh TEMRA, and IL-7R- TEMRA. Cells were obtained from peripheral blood mononuclear cells that had been isolated from human blood. This clonotype is characterized as large (0.1 to 1%). The antigen it binds to is not known. Within one base of it there is no much larger clone, and no base qualities were kept. Sequencing relied on an Illumina MiSeq. The paper's data handling went like this. The Shannon-Wiener index, calculated in VDJtools, was used to measure repertoire diversity. TCRbeta clonotypes with a clonotype frequency of at least 3 were defined as expanded. The raw public reads went through TCRdb reprocessing: fastp at Q25, MiXCR clone calling, in-frame beta chains kept. Rows merge per CDR3 protein into single entries with the most common DNA and genes. The V and J calls and clone size are TCRdb's, not the authors'. Counted in this sample were several hundred distinct CDR3 sequences; 18% of them appeared once. The ten largest make up less than 20% of the sample.

Cut back by 0 bases and 4 bases, the V and J ends lie 7 bases apart. The CDR3 has 14 amino acids, counting the end cysteine and phenylalanine. Solely the CDR3 DNA is kept, with 42 bases framed from the first base. The germline V gene sets CDR1 to SGHRS and CDR2 to YFSETQ. What the work shows at the level of the full study, not this receptor alone: More restricted TCR repertoires, with lower diversity and more expanded clonotypes, were shown by IL-7Rhigh and IL-7R- TEMRA subsets than by TCM and TEM subsets. Some bulk TCR-seq comparisons included only 13 of the 14 donors, suggesting not every subset was available for every donor. Expanded effector clonotypes made up a larger fraction of IL-7Rhigh TEMRA clonotypes than of TEM or TCM clonotypes. According to the authors, an observational design in humans cannot definitively determine the direction of differentiation between precursor and effector cells.

Material for sequencing was memory CD4+ T cells from blood (PBMCs). The receptor chain draws on TRBV5-1 and TRBJ2-2, with the D gene call left open. The TCR originated in a human donor in good health. At the DNA level, the sequence is TGCGCCAGCAGCTTGGAACCCCGCACCGGGGAGCTGTTTTTT. Its protein product is CASSLEPRTGELFF.